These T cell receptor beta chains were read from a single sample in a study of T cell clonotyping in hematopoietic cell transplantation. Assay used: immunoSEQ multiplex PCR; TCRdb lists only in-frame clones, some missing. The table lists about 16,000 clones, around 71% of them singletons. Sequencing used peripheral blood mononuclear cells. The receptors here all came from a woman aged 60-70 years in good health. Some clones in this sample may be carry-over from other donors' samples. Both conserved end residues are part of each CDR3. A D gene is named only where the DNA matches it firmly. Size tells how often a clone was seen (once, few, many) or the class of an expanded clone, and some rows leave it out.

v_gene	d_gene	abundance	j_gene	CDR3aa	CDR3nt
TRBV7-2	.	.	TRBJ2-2	CASRGANTGELFF	TGTGCCAGCAGAGGGGCGAACACCGGGGAGCTGTTTTTT
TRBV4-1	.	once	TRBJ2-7	CASSQEELGLYEQYF	TGCGCCAGCAGCCAAGAAGAACTTGGGCTCTACGAGCAGTACTTC
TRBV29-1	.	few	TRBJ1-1	CSVSTANTEAFF	TGCAGCGTGTCGACCGCGAACACTGAAGCTTTCTTT
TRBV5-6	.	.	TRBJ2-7	CASSFSGRDYEQYF	TGTGCCAGCAGCTTTTCGGGCAGGGACTACGAGCAGTACTTC
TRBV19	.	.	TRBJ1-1	CASNPRAGEAFF	TGTGCCAGTAACCCAAGGGCAGGGGAAGCTTTCTTT
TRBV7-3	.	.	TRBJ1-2	CASSLGTRRGYTF	TGTGCCAGCAGCTTAGGGACACGGCGTGGCTACACCTTC
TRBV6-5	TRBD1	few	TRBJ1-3	CASRDRGSGNTIYF	TGTGCCAGCAGGGACAGGGGCTCTGGAAACACCATATATTTT
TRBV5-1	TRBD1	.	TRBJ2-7	CASSPWTGSYEQYF	TGCGCCAGCAGCCCCTGGACAGGCTCCTACGAGCAGTACTTC
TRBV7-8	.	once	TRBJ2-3	CASSLNTGSTDTQYF	TGTGCCAGCAGCTTAAATACCGGTAGCACAGATACGCAGTATTTT
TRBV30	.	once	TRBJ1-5	CAWSSSYNQPQHF	TGTGCCTGGAGTTCCAGCTACAATCAGCCCCAGCATTTT
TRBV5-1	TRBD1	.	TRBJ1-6	CASSPGQGNSPLHF	TGCGCCAGCAGTCCGGGACAGGGTAATTCACCCCTCCACTTT
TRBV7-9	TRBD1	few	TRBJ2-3	CASSVLWTGSTDTQYF	TGTGCCAGCAGCGTTCTTTGGACAGGGAGCACAGATACGCAGTATTTT
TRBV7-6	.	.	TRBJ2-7	CASSLGGVGDTRVYEQYF	TGTGCCAGCAGCTTAGGGGGGGTTGGGGACACTCGTGTTTACGAGCAGTACTTC
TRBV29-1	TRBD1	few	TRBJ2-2	CSVAGTGGTGELFF	TGCAGCGTTGCTGGGACAGGGGGCACCGGGGAGCTGTTTTTT
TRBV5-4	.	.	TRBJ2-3	CASSSRVGGLEDTQYF	TGTGCCAGCAGCTCCAGGGTGGGGGGCCTGGAAGATACGCAGTATTTT
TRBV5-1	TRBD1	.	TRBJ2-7	CASSQGQYYEQYF	TGCGCCAGCAGCCAGGGACAGTACTACGAGCAGTACTTC
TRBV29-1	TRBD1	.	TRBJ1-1	CSVSQGDTEAFF	TGCAGCGTCAGTCAGGGGGACACTGAAGCTTTCTTT
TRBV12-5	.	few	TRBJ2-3	CASGAGSGTQYF	TGTGCTAGTGGTGCAGGGTCTGGGACGCAGTATTTT
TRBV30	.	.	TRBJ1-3	CAWKSEIPRRGTIYF	TGTGCCTGGAAGTCAGAAATCCCAAGGAGGGGCACCATATATTTT
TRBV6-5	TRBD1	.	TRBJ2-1	CASRDRGPNEQFF	TGTGCCAGCAGGGACAGGGGGCCCAATGAGCAGTTCTTC
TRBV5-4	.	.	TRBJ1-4	CASSLGGPANEKLFF	TGTGCCAGCAGCTTGGGCGGTCCCGCTAATGAAAAACTGTTTTTT
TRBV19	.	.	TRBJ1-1	CASTEPEAFF	TGTGCCAGTACCGAGCCTGAAGCTTTCTTT
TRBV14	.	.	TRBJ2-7	CASSQERSVKSYEQYF	TGTGCCAGCAGCCAAGAAAGGTCAGTTAAGTCCTACGAGCAGTACTTC
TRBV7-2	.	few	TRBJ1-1	CASSLGGQAMNTEAFF	TGTGCCAGCAGCTTAGGGGGGCAGGCCATGAACACTGAAGCTTTCTTT
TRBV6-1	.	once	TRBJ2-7	CASSETGSYEQYF	TGTGCCAGCAGTGAAACAGGGTCCTACGAGCAGTACTTC
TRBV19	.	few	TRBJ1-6	CASSIDPNSPLHF	TGTGCCAGTAGTATAGACCCGAATTCACCCCTCCACTTT
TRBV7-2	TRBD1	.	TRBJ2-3	CASSIQGEVDPQYF	TGTGCCAGCAGCATACAGGGGGAAGTCGATCCGCAGTATTTT
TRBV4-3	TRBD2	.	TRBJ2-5	CASSQETSGGVATQYF	TGCGCCAGCAGCCAAGAGACTAGCGGGGGGGTTGCGACCCAGTACTTC
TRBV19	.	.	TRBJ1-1	CASSIEGGRLNTEAFF	TGTGCCAGTAGTATTGAGGGGGGGCGTCTGAACACTGAAGCTTTCTTT
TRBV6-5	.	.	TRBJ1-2	CASSPAGDGRYGYTF	TGTGCCAGCAGTCCGGCAGGGGACGGCCGCTATGGCTACACCTTC
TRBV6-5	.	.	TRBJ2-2	CASRDIRQATGELFF	TGTGCCAGCAGGGATATACGACAGGCCACCGGGGAGCTGTTTTTT
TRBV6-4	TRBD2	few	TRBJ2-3	CASSETSGADTQYF	TGTGCCAGCAGCGAAACTAGCGGGGCAGATACGCAGTATTTT
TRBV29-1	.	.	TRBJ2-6	CSVVTGLRVLTF	TGCAGCGTTGTCACGGGGCTCCGAGTCCTGACTTTC
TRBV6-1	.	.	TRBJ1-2	CASSGQGFTGYTF	TGTGCCAGCAGTGGGCAGGGTTTCACTGGCTACACCTTC
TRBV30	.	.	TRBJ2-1	CAWSRQGNEQFF	TGTGCCTGGAGTCGTCAGGGCAATGAGCAGTTCTTC